A single sample gave rise to the 15 T cell receptor beta chains below, sequenced in a study of shared clonotypes between healthy human individuals. Positively selected for CCR7, the CD45RO-negative cells used as naive CD8 cells excluded terminally differentiated effector memory CD45RA+ cells. Generated by immunoSEQ multiplex PCR, the TCRdb table keeps only in-frame clones and is missing some. The table records about 580,000 clones, roughly 98% of them present only once. Sequencing was carried out using naive CD8+ T cells sorted from blood. The receptors stem from a man aged 25-45 years in good health.

The chain employs TRBV27 and TRBJ1-5, with 9 bases matching TRBD1. Germline CDR1 is MNHEY and CDR2 is SMNVEV (reference sequence). The junction had 7 bases not matched to a gene; V was cut back by 5 bases and J by 5 bases. The CDR3 sequence is 15 residues long. Written as DNA, the CDR3 is TGTGCCAGCAGTGCCGGGACAGGGTCCGATCAGCCCCAGCATTTT. Protein product: CASSAGTGSDQPQHF.

The CDR3 sequence is CASSPSGSNQPQHF. CDR3 nucleotides: TGTGCCAGCAGCCCTTCAGGCAGCAATCAGCCCCAGCATTTT. J is TRBJ1-5 and V is TRBV7-9; unclear D gene. In germline, CDR1 is SEHNR, CDR2 FQNEAQ (reference sequence). The CDR3 extends over 14 amino acids. Trimming cost V 5 bases and J 1 base, with 9 bases left between them.

The V call is TRBV27, the J call TRBJ1-2, with D perhaps TRBD1 (6 bases). The V end was cut by 2 bases, the J end by 8 bases, with 15 bases between. From germline, CDR1 is MNHEY and CDR2 SMNVEV (reference sequence). This CDR3 spans 14 amino acids. CDR3 residues: CASSLIRGAGGYTF. The CDR3 coding sequence is TGTGCCAGCAGTTTAATTCGGGGGGCAGGAGGCTACACCTTC.

This clone came up once. A junction boundary mismatches the germline segment, possibly from a read error. This chain joins TRBV28 and TRBJ2-1; D not resolved. Germline assignment: CDR1 MDHEN and CDR2 SYDVKM. The CDR3 is made up of 15 amino acids. The CDR3 here is CSSSTQQRSYNEQFF. The CDR3 DNA sequence: TGCTCCAGTTCAACCCAACAGCGCTCCTACAATGAGCAGTTCTTC.

V is TRBV7-8 and J is TRBJ1-5, with D hard to call. V shed 1 base and J shed 7 bases, with 14 bases lying between them. Germline CDR1 is SGHVS and CDR2 is FQNEAQ. This CDR3 is built from 15 residues. DNA for the CDR3: TGTGCCAGCAGCTTAGAAGCAGGCCCCGGGCAGCCCCAGCATTTT. It yields the protein CASSLEAGPGQPQHF.

The chain is built from TRBV25-1 and TRBJ2-2; D is unclear. Trimming took 4 bases from V and 7 from J, leaving 10 bases between them. This CDR3 comprises 13 residues. Germline V gene lookup returns CDR1 MGHDK and CDR2 SYGVNS. The CDR3 reads CASSASSYGELFF. The CDR3 bases are TGTGCCAGCAGTGCTAGTTCTTACGGGGAGCTGTTTTTT.

The V and J genes are TRBV15 and TRBJ2-7; possibly TRBD1 or TRBD2 for D (5 bases each). In germline, CDR1 is LNHNV, CDR2 YYDKDF (reference sequence). The length of the CDR3 is 14 residues. The V gene lost 7 bases and the J gene lost 0 bases, with 13 bases spanning the gap. CDR3 amino acids: CATTVQGRSYEQYF. The CDR3 nucleotides read TGTGCCACCACTGTCCAGGGACGCTCCTACGAGCAGTACTTC.

The chain is built from TRBV15 and TRBJ2-7; D is undetermined. This CDR3 is built from 16 residues. Per the germline V gene, CDR1 is LNHNV and CDR2 is YYDKDF (reference sequence). Trimming shortened V by 0 bases and J by 2 bases, and 14 bases separated the two germline ends. CDR3 protein: CATSRDLRQATYEQYF. The CDR3 DNA follows: TGTGCCACCAGCAGAGATTTGAGGCAGGCCACCTACGAGCAGTACTTC.

The chain combines TRBV6-5 with TRBJ2-1, with D hard to call. Germline V gene data show CDR1 as MNHEY and CDR2 as SVGAGI. CDR3 length: 13 residues. Trimming removed 0 bases from V and 8 bases from J, with 8 bases in between. The CDR3 is CASSYSKVDEQFF. The CDR3 DNA reads as TGTGCCAGCAGTTACTCGAAGGTAGATGAGCAGTTCTTC.

The chain has TRBV14 and TRBJ1-1; no clear D gene. Germline assignment: CDR1 SGHDN and CDR2 FVKESK. The CDR3 loop spans 14 amino acids. The ends were cut back, 4 bases at V and 7 bases at J, with 16 bases in the middle. The CDR3 sequence: CASSPSQGIGEAFF. The CDR3 bases are TGTGCCAGCAGCCCTAGTCAAGGAATCGGTGAAGCTTTCTTT.

J is TRBJ2-2 and V is TRBV27, with TRBD2 matching 13 bases. CDR3 length: 18 amino acids. The ends lost 6 bases at V and 6 bases at J; junction bases unmatched: 13. The germline gives CDR1 MNHEY, CDR2 SMNVEV (reference sequence). This chain's CDR3 is CASRGTGTSGTISGELFF. In DNA form, the CDR3 reads TGTGCCAGCAGAGGTACCGGGACTAGCGGGACAATTTCCGGGGAGCTGTTTTTT.

This chain uses TRBV10-3 with TRBJ1-2; 8 bases line up with TRBD1. Germline CDR1 ENHRY, CDR2 SYGVKD. The CDR3 is 14 residues long. Trimming removed 4 bases from V and 4 bases from J; junction bases left unmatched: 5. The CDR3 DNA is TGTGCCATCAGTGGTACAGGGGGTACCTATGGCTACACCTTC. Protein product: CAISGTGGTYGYTF.

V usage is TRBV4-1 and J usage is TRBJ2-7; 10 nucleotides line up with TRBD2. This CDR3 is built from 15 residues. From germline, CDR1 is MGHRA and CDR2 YSYEKL. J gave up 2 bases and V 1 base, and 2 bases lay outside the gene matches. CDR3 amino acids: CASSQVAGGPYEQYF. In nucleotides, the CDR3 is TGCGCCAGCAGCCAAGTAGCGGGAGGCCCCTACGAGCAGTACTTC.

This rearrangement joins TRBV29-1 to TRBJ2-4; D gene ambiguous. The CDR3 loop spans 11 amino acids. V was clipped by 5 bases and J by 5 bases, with 7 bases between them. CDR1 and CDR2 (germline): SQVTM, ANQGSEA. CDR3 DNA sequence: TGCAGCGTTCTCTCCCAAAACATTCAGTACTTC. It yields the protein CSVLSQNIQYF.

The V gene is TRBV7-9, the J gene TRBJ2-1, with 9 positions matching TRBD2. The CDR3 is 15 amino acids. V dropped 8 bases and J dropped 8; count of bases not matched to a gene: 13. In germline, CDR1 is SEHNR, CDR2 FQNEAQ (reference sequence). The CDR3 nucleotides read TGTGCCAGCTCCAACTATGTAGCGGGGGACCATGAGCAGTTCTTC. Translating it yields CASSNYVAGDHEQFF.